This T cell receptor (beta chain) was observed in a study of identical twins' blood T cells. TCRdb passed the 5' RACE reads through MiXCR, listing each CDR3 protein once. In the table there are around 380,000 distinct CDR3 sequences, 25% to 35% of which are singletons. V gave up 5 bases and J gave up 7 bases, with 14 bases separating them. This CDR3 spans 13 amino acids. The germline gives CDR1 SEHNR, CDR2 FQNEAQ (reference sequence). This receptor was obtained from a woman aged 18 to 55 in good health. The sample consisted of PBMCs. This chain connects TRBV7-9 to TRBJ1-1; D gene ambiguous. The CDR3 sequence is CASSAPGMGEAFF. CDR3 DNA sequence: TGTGCCAGCAGCGCCCCCGGTATGGGTGAAGCTTTCTTT.